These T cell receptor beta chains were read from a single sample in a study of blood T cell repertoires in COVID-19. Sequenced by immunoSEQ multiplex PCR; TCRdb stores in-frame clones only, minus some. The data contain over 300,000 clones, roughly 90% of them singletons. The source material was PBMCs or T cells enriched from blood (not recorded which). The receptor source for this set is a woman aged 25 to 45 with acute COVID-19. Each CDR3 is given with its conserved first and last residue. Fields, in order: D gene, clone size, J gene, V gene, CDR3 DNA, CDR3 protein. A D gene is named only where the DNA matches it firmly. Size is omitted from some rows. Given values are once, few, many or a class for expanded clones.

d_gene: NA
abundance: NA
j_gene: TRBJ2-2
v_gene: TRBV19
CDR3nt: TGTGCCAGTATCAACACAGGGCACACCGGGGAGCTGTTTTTT
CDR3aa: CASINTGHTGELFF

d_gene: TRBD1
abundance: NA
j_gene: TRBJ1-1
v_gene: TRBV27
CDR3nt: TGTGCCAGCGAACACAGGGGGCTGAACACTGAAGCTTTCTTT
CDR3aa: CASEHRGLNTEAFF

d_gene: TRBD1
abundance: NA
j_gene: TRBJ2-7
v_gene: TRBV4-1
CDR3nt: TGCGCCAGCAGCCGGGGACAGGGAGGAGAGCAGTACTTC
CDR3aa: CASSRGQGGEQYF

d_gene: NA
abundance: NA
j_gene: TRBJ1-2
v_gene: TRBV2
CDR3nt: TGTGCCAGCAGTGAGGAGACGGGGTATGGCTACACCTTC
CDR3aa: CASSEETGYGYTF

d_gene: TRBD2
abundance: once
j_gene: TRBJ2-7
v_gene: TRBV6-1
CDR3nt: TGTGCCAGCAGTGAAGCCGGGGGGGTTACGTACGAGCAGTACTTC
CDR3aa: CASSEAGGVTYEQYF

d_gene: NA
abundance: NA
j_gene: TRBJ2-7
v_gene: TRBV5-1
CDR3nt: TGCGCCAGCAGCCAGGGTCACTACGAGCAGTACTTC
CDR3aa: CASSQGHYEQYF

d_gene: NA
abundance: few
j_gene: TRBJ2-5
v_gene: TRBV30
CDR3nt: TGTGCCTGGAGTGTAGAGATGAGGGAGACCCAGTACTTC
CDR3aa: CAWSVEMRETQYF

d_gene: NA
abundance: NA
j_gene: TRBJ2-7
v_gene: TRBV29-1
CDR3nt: TGCAGCGTTGAGGGCAGCTACCCCACCTACGAGCAGTACTTC
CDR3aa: CSVEGSYPTYEQYF

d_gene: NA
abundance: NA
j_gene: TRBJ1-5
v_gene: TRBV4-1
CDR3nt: TGCGCCAGCAGCCCTAGACAGATAGGTCAGCCCCAGCATTTT
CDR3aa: CASSPRQIGQPQHF

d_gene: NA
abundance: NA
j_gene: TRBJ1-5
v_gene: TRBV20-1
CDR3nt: TGCAGTGCTAGTTCGTCCCGGGTAGGCGATCAGCCCCAGCATTTT
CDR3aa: CSASSSRVGDQPQHF

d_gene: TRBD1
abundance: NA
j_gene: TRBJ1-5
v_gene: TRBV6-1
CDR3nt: TGTGCCAGCAGTGAGAATAGGGGACAGGAACATCAGCCCCAGCATTTT
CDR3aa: CASSENRGQEHQPQHF

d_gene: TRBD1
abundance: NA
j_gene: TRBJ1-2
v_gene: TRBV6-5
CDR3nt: TGTGCCAGCAGCTACAGGGGAACGAATGGCTACACCTTC
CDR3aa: CASSYRGTNGYTF

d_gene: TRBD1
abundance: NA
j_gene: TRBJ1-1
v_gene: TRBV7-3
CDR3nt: TGTGCCAGCAGCAAGGCGAGGGGACAGGGGTTGGCTTTCTTT
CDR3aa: CASSKARGQGLAFF

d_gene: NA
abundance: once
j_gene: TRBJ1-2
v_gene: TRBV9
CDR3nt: TGTGCCAGCAGCGCACCGGGTGGCTACACCTTC
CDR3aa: CASSAPGGYTF

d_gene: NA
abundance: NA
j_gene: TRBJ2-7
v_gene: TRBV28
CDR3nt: TGTGCCAGCAGCCTAGGGACATACGAGCAGTACTTC
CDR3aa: CASSLGTYEQYF

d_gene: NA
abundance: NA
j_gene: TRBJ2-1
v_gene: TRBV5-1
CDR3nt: TGCGCCAGCAGCCCGGACACAAACTCCTACAATGAGCAGTTCTTC
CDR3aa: CASSPDTNSYNEQFF

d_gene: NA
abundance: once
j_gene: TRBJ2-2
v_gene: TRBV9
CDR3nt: TGTGCCAGCAGCGTAGCTAGTGAGGGCCGGGAGCTGTTTTTT
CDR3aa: CASSVASEGRELFF

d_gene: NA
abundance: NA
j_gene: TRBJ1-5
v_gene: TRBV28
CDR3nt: TGTGCCAGCAGGTCTGTCAGGGGCAATCAGCCCCAGCATTTT
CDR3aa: CASRSVRGNQPQHF

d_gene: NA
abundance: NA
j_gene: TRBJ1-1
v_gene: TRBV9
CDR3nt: TGTGCCAGCAGCGTAGCCCCGCTTGGCAGGGGTACTGAAGCTTTCTTT
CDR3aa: CASSVAPLGRGTEAFF

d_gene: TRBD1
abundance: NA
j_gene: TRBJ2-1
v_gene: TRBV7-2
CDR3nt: TGTGCCAGCCGCCCCCGGGACAGCGGTAACAATGAGCAGTTCTTC
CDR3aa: CASRPRDSGNNEQFF

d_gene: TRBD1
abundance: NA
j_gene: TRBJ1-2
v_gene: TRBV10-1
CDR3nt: TGCGCCAGCCCGAACAGGGGGGACTATGGCTACACCTTC
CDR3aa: CASPNRGDYGYTF

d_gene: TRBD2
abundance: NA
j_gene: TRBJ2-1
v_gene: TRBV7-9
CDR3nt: TGTGCCAGCAGCTTAGGGCGCGGGGGGGCGTACAATGAGCAGTTCTTC
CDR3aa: CASSLGRGGAYNEQFF

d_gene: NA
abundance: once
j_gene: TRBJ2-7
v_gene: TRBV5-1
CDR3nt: TGCGCCAGCAGCTTGGTTTCTGGCAGGGGCCACGAGCAGTACTTC
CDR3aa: CASSLVSGRGHEQYF

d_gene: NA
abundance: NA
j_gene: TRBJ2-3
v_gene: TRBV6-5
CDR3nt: TGTGCCAGCAGGGACAGAGCAGGAGCCCCAGATACGCAGTATTTT
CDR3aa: CASRDRAGAPDTQYF

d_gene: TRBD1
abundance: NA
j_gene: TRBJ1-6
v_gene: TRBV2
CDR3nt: TGTGCCAGCGAGGGACAGGCAGATAATTCACCCCTCCACTTT
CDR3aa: CASEGQADNSPLHF

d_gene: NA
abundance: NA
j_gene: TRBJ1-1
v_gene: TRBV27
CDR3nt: TGTGCCAGCAGTTTATCGGGGGGGGTAGGCACTGAAGCTTTCTTT
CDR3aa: CASSLSGGVGTEAFF

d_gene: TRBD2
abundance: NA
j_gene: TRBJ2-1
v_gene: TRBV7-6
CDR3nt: TGTGCCAGCAGCTTAGAGCGGGGGCCCGGTGGTGAGCAGTTCTTC
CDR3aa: CASSLERGPGGEQFF

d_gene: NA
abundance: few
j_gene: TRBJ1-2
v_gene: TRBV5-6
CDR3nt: TGTGCCAGCAGCTTGAGACTAACCCGGGCCCAGGAAGATGGCTACACCTTC
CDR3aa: CASSLRLTRAQEDGYTF

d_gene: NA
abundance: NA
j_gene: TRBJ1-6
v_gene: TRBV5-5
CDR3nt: TGTGCCAGCAGCTTGAGTGCGGGGGGGAATTCACCCCTCCACTTT
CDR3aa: CASSLSAGGNSPLHF

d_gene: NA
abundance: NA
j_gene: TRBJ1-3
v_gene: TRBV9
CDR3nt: TGTGCCAGCAGCGCGGCAGGGGATTCTGGAAACACCATATATTTT
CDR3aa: CASSAAGDSGNTIYF

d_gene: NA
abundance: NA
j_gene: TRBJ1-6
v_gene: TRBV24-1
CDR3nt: TGTGCCACCAGTGATTCCGGCCAGGGTCAGGATTCACCCCTCCACTTT
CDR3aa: CATSDSGQGQDSPLHF

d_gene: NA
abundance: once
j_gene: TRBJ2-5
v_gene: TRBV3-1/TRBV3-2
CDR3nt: TGTGCCAGCAGCCAAGTCTCAGGGGACCGCGAGACCCAGTACTTC
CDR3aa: CASSQVSGDRETQYF

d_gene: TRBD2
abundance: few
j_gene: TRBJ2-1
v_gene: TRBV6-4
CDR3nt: TGTGCCAGCAGCCCTAGCGGGGAACCCTACAATGAGCAGTTCTTC
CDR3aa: CASSPSGEPYNEQFF

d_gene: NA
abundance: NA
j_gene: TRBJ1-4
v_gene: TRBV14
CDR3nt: TGTGCCAGCAGCCAAGATCGGGCAGCGGGAGAAAAACTGTTTTTT
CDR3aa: CASSQDRAAGEKLFF

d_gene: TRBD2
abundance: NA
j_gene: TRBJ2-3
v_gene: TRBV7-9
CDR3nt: TGTGCCAGCAGCCCCCGGGGGGGCCCCCGCACAGATACGCAGTATTTT
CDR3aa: CASSPRGGPRTDTQYF

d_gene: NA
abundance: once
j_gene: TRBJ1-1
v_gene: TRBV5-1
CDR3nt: TGCGCCAGCAGCGACCCCAGCGGAACTGGAGAAGCTTTCTTT
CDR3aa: CASSDPSGTGEAFF

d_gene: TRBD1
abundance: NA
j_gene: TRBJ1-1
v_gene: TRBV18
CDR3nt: TGTGCCAGCTCACCGACAGGGGGATTCGGCACTGAAGCTTTCTTT
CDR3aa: CASSPTGGFGTEAFF

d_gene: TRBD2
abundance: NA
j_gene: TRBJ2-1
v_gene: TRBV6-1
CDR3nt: TGTGCCAGCAGTGAACGGAGCGGGGGCGCGGATGAGCAGTTCTTC
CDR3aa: CASSERSGGADEQFF

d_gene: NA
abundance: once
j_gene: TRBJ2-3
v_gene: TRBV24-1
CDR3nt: TGTGCCACCAGTGAACCCGGCGGGGCTAGCACAGATACGCAGTATTTT
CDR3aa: CATSEPGGASTDTQYF

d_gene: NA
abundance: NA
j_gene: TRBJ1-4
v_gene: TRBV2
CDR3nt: TGTGCCAGCAGGGGACTCCGGGCGACACCACGCCCTAATGAAAAACTGTTTTTT
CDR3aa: CASRGLRATPRPNEKLFF

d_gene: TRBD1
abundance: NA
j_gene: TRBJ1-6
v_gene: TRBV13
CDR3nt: TGTGCCAGCGGAACGAACAGGGGCTATAATTCACCCCTCCACTTT
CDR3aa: CASGTNRGYNSPLHF

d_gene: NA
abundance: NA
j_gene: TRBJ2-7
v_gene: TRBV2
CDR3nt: TGTGCCAGCAGTCGACAGTTTACCTACGAGCAGTACTTC
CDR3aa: CASSRQFTYEQYF

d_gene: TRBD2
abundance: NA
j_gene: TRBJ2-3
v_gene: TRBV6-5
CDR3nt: TGTGCCAGCAGTTACTCCAGCGGGGGGGCCCCAGATACGCAGTATTTT
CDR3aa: CASSYSSGGAPDTQYF

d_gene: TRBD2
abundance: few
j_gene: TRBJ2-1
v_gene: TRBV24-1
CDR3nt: TGTGCCACCAGTGGAAGCGGGGGGCCCGCCTACAATGAGCAGTTCTTC
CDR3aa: CATSGSGGPAYNEQFF

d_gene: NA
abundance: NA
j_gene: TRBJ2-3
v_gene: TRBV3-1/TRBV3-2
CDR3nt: TGTGCCAGCAGCCAAGCACAGGGAACAGATACGCAGTATTTT
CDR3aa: CASSQAQGTDTQYF

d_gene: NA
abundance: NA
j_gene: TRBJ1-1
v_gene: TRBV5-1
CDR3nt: TGCGCCAGCAGCTTGGTGCAGGGGAACACTGAAGCTTTCTTT
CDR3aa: CASSLVQGNTEAFF

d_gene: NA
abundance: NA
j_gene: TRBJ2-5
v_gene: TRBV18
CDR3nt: TGTGCCAGCTCACCCCGACGAGGGGAGACCCAGTACTTC
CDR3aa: CASSPRRGETQYF

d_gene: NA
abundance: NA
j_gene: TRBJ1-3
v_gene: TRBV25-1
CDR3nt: TGTGCCAGCAGTAGCTCCCAGGGCTTTGGAAACACCATATATTTT
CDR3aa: CASSSSQGFGNTIYF

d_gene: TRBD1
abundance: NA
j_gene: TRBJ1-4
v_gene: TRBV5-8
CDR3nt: TGTGCCAGCAGCTTGAATCCGGGACAGGGAGGGGAAAAACTGTTTTTT
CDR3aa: CASSLNPGQGGEKLFF

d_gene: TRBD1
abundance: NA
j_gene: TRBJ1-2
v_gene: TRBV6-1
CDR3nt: TGTGCCAGCAGTGAACGACAGGGGGACTATGGCTACACCTTC
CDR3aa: CASSERQGDYGYTF

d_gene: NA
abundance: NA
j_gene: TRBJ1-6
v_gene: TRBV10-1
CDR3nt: TGCGCCAGCAGTGGCGTATCATTCTCCTATAATTCACCCCTCCACTTT
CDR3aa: CASSGVSFSYNSPLHF

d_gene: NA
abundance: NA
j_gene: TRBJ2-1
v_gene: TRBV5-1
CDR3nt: TGCGCCAGCAGCCCGGAGACCGGGTCCTACAATGAGCAGTTCTTC
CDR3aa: CASSPETGSYNEQFF

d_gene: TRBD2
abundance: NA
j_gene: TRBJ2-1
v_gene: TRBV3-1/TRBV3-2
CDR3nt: TGTGCCCGCAGCGGGACTAGCGGGGGGGCGGGCGAGCAGTTCTTC
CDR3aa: CARSGTSGGAGEQFF

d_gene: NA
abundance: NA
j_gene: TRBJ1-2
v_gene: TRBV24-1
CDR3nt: TGTGCCACCAGTGATCGGGAGAGGGGCGATGGCTACACCTTC
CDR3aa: CATSDRERGDGYTF

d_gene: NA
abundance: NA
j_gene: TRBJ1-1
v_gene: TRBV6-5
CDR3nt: TGTGCCAGCAGGTCCCCTTGGGCCACTGAAGCTTTCTTT
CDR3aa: CASRSPWATEAFF

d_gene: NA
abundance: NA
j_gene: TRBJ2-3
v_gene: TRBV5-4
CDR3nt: TGTGCCAGCAGCTTGGCAGGGGCCCAGGCAGATACGCAGTATTTT
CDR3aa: CASSLAGAQADTQYF

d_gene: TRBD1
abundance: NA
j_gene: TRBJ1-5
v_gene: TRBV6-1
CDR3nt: TGTGCCAGCAGTGATCGTCCAGGGGGGCAGCCCCAGCATTTT
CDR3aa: CASSDRPGGQPQHF

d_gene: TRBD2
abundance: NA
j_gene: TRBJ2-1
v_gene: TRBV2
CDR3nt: TGTGCCAGCAGTGATAGGCGGGGGGCGCTGGTGCAGTTCTTC
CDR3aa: CASSDRRGALVQFF

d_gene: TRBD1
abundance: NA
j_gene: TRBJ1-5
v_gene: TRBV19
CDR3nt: TGTGCCAGTAGTTTGGGGACAGTTGGACAGCCCCAGCATTTT
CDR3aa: CASSLGTVGQPQHF